Shown below are 26 T cell receptor beta chains from a single sample sequenced in a study of T cells after yellow fever vaccination. TCRdb ran MiXCR on the 5' RACE reads and lists one entry per CDR3 protein. The sample lists over 300,000 distinct CDR3 sequences, approximately 3.8% occurring once. Source: PBMCs, taken on the day of the yellow fever booster vaccination. Receptor source: a man between 18 and 35 years old who received the YFV17D yellow fever vaccine.

The V gene is TRBV5-1, the J gene TRBJ2-3; D is perhaps TRBD2 (5 bases). Germline V gene lookup returns CDR1 SGHRS and CDR2 YFSETQ. The CDR3 loop spans 13 amino acids. Trimming cost V 4 bases and J 5 bases, with 11 bases left between them. The CDR3 DNA reads as TGCGCCAGCAGCCGAGAACGGGGAGATACGCAGTATTTT. It yields the protein CASSRERGDTQYF.

The chain has TRBV6-2 or TRBV6-3 and TRBJ1-2, with unresolved D. The CDR3 extends over 13 amino acids. Germline V gene lookup returns CDR1 MNHEY and CDR2 SVGEGT. Trimming removed 2 bases from V and 1 base from J, with 5 bases in between. CDR3 sequence (DNA): TGTGCCAGCAGTTACGACGGTAACTATGGCTACACCTTC. Encoded protein: CASSYDGNYGYTF.

V and J are TRBV20-1 and TRBJ2-7; TRBD2 agrees at 8 bases. The CDR3 is 16 amino acids. V lost 0 bases and J lost 0; bases outside the gene matches: 7. In germline, CDR1 is DFQATT, CDR2 SNEGSKA (reference sequence). CDR3 sequence reads: CSARDSAGVSSYEQYF. The CDR3 DNA reads TGCAGTGCTAGAGATTCAGCGGGGGTAAGCTCCTACGAGCAGTACTTC.

In this sample, this clonotype turned up many times. The V gene is TRBV7-9, the J gene TRBJ2-3, with 12 bases identical to TRBD1. The length of the CDR3 is 16 residues. Unmatched junction bases numbered 8, after V lost 4 bases and J lost 6 bases. Germline V gives CDR1 SEHNR, CDR2 FQNEAQ (reference sequence). CDR3 in DNA: TGTGCCAGCAGCTCGACCGGGACAGGGGGCCTCGATACGCAGTATTTT. Translating it yields CASSSTGTGGLDTQYF.

This clonotype was detected only a few times. The genes are TRBV5-1 and TRBJ2-1, with 12 positions matching TRBD2. Germline trimming cut 2 bases from V and 10 bases from J; bases unmatched to any gene: 10. This CDR3 is 16 amino acids long. CDR1 is SGHRS, CDR2 YFSETQ, per germline. The CDR3 DNA follows: TGCGCCAGCAGCTTCGTTTCTAGCGGGGGGGCCGGAGAGCAGTTCTTC. It is translated as CASSFVSSGGAGEQFF.

This clonotype was counted ten times or more. The CDR3: CASSLSSGDTQYF. The DNA of the CDR3 is TGTGCCAGCAGCTTAAGTTCAGGTGATACGCAGTATTTT. The chain joins TRBV7-2 to TRBJ2-3; D ambiguous. V was shortened by 2 bases and J by 6 bases, with 9 bases between the two germline ends. Germline V gives CDR1 SGHTA, CDR2 FQGNSA. This CDR3 spans 13 amino acids.

The gene calls are TRBV11-3 and TRBJ2-1, with D possibly being TRBD1 (6 bases). Trimming stripped 4 bases from V and 3 bases from J, with 13 bases between. CDR1 and CDR2 (germline): SGHNT, YENEEA. The length of the CDR3 is 15 residues. Here the CDR3 DNA reads TGTGCCAGCAGCTCCCGGGACACCTTCTACAATGAGCAGTTCTTC. Translation: CASSSRDTFYNEQFF.

This clonotype was seen at least ten times. The V call is TRBV10-3, the J call TRBJ2-7; D gene unclear. Per the germline V gene, CDR1 is ENHRY and CDR2 is SYGVKD. The V gene lost 4 bases and the J gene lost 3 bases, with 7 bases spanning the gap. The CDR3 sequence is 12 residues long. CDR3 amino acids: CAISGDSYEQYV. The CDR3 region has the DNA TGTGCCATCAGTGGGGATAGCTACGAGCAGTACGTC.

CDR3 sequence: CASRKQGNEQFF. CDR3 DNA: TGTGCCAGTAGGAAACAGGGAAATGAGCAGTTCTTC. The chain joins TRBV19 to TRBJ2-1; possibly TRBD1 for D (6 bases). This CDR3 is 12 amino acids long. V was pared by 6 bases and J by 7 bases, with 10 bases between. CDR1 is LNHDA and CDR2 is SQIVND in the germline V gene (reference sequence).

This clonotype was seen ten or more times. The CDR3 coding sequence is TGTGCCAGCAGTTTAGATGGGGGCTCCTACGAGCAGTACGTC. Its protein product is CASSLDGGSYEQYV. The V gene is TRBV12-3 or TRBV12-4, the J gene TRBJ2-7; D tentatively fits TRBD1 or TRBD2 (5 bases each). Trimming stripped 1 base from V and 0 bases from J, with 7 bases between. The CDR3 runs to 14 residues.

This clonotype was recorded many times. The rearrangement uses TRBV6-1 and TRBJ2-7, with TRBD1 as a possible D gene (6 bases). Germline assignment: CDR1 MNHNS and CDR2 SASEGT. V lost 5 bases and J lost 2, with 13 bases in between. This CDR3 contains 14 residues. CDR3 loop: CASSWGQATYEQYF. The CDR3 DNA reads TGTGCCAGCAGTTGGGGGCAGGCAACCTACGAGCAGTACTTC.

This sequence joins TRBV3-1 and TRBJ2-1, with D perhaps matching TRBD2 (5 bases). This CDR3 spans 17 amino acids. V was pared by 3 bases and J by 0 bases, with 15 bases between. Germline-derived CDR1 and CDR2 are LGHDT and YNNKEL (reference sequence). DNA for the CDR3: TGTGCCAGCAGCCAGGGAAGCGGAAAGAGCTCCTACAATGAGCAGTTCTTC. It translates to CASSQGSGKSSYNEQFF.

This clonotype was found a few times. The chain recombines TRBV6-2 or TRBV6-3 with TRBJ1-1; 7 bases are a match to TRBD1. The ends lost 2 bases at V and 0 bases at J; junction bases unmatched: 12. Germline-derived CDR1 and CDR2 are MNHEY and SVGEGT. This CDR3 spans 18 amino acids. The CDR3 loop is CASSYGRRDRVMNTEAFF. The DNA of the CDR3 is TGTGCCAGCAGTTACGGCCGGAGGGACAGAGTAATGAACACTGAAGCTTTCTTT.

This clonotype was recorded many times. The chain combines TRBV29-1 with TRBJ2-5; the D gene is possibly TRBD1 (5 bases). V dropped 6 bases and J dropped 3 bases, with 14 bases sitting between them. From germline, CDR1 is SQVTM and CDR2 ANQGSEA. This CDR3 is built from 13 residues. The CDR3 is CSVEHDSKETQYF. CDR3 in DNA: TGCAGCGTCGAGCATGACAGTAAAGAGACCCAGTACTTC.

The gene calls are TRBV6-2 or TRBV6-3 and TRBJ2-7; maybe TRBD2 (6 bases). In germline, CDR1 is MNHEY, CDR2 SVGEGT. The CDR3 extends over 12 amino acids. V was trimmed by 5 bases and J by 8 bases, leaving 13 bases between them. CDR3 protein: CASSRGGGKQYV. The CDR3 nucleotides read TGTGCCAGCAGTCGCGGTGGCGGGAAGCAGTACGTC.

J is TRBJ1-3 and V is TRBV7-2, with TRBD1 matching 7 bases. V lost 6 bases, J lost 0 bases, and 5 bases stayed unmatched. This CDR3 has 15 residues. Germline-derived CDR1 and CDR2 are SGHTA and FQGNSA. The CDR3 DNA reads TGTGCCAGCAGTCGACAGGGCATCTCTGGAAACACCATATATTTT. Residues: CASSRQGISGNTIYF.

The chain is built from TRBV5-6 and TRBJ2-1; D is perhaps TRBD1 or TRBD2 (5 bases each). Germline V gene sequence: CDR1 SGHDT, CDR2 YYEEEE. V lost 4 bases and J 8 bases, leaving 16 bases between the germline ends. The CDR3 sequence is 14 residues long. The chain's CDR3 is CASSVRGRRDEQFF. Here the CDR3 DNA reads TGTGCCAGCAGCGTCCGGGGCAGAAGGGATGAGCAGTTCTTC.

At least ten counts were recorded for this clonotype. V gene TRBV7-8 combines with J gene TRBJ2-2, with 8 nucleotides matching TRBD1. The CDR3 covers 14 residues. J lost 6 bases, V lost 1 base, and 1 base had no gene match. The germline gives CDR1 SGHVS, CDR2 FQNEAQ. The DNA for the CDR3 is TGTGCCAGCAGCTTAGTCAGGGGGCCCGGGGAGCTGTTTTTT. Its protein product is CASSLVRGPGELFF.

The chain uses TRBV5-5 and TRBJ2-1; tentatively, D is TRBD2 (6 bases). The V end lost 0 bases, the J end lost 14 bases, and 12 bases lay between the germline ends. CDR1 SGHKS and CDR2 YYEKEE come from the germline V gene (reference sequence). The CDR3 length is 12 residues. The CDR3 loop reads CASSLVLQREFF. The CDR3 DNA reads TGTGCCAGCAGCTTGGTCCTACAGCGGGAGTTCTTC.

This chain joins TRBV30 and TRBJ2-4, with 11 bases that match TRBD2. The length of the CDR3 is 16 residues. Germline V CDR1 and CDR2: GTSNPN, SVGIG (reference sequence). Trimming removed 3 bases from V and 4 bases from J; junction bases left unmatched: 8. Written as DNA, the CDR3 is TGTGCCTGGAGAGCCCCGGGACTAGCGGTAAAAAACATTCAGTACTTC. This encodes CAWRAPGLAVKNIQYF. Drawing the rest from reference TRBV30 and TRBJ2-4, the complete variable domain is SQTIHQWPATLVQPVGSPLSLECTVEGTSNPNLYWYRQAAGRGLQLLFYSVGIGQISSEVPQNLSASRPQDRQFILSSKKLLLSDSGFYLCAWRAPGLAVKNIQYFGAGTRLSVL.

This clonotype was seen a few times. V and J are TRBV11-2 and TRBJ1-2; no firm D call. This CDR3 contains 15 residues. Deletions cut 5 bases from V and 4 bases from J, with 17 bases between. Germline values: CDR1 SGHAT, CDR2 FQNNGV. This CDR3 reads CASSLRPDSPYGYTF. The CDR3 DNA sequence: TGTGCCAGCAGCCTTCGACCGGACTCCCCCTATGGCTACACCTTC.

The J gene is TRBJ2-7, the V gene TRBV6-5, with no clear D. Per germline, CDR1 MNHEY and CDR2 SVGAGI. The CDR3 covers 13 residues. Deletions cut 4 bases from V and 4 bases from J, with 11 bases between. This CDR3 is CASSSATWYEQYF. The CDR3 coding sequence is TGTGCCAGCAGTTCAGCGACCTGGTACGAGCAGTACTTC.

This clonotype was detected ten times or more. The rearrangement joins TRBV4-1 to TRBJ1-5, with 9 bases aligning to TRBD1. Trimming removed 7 bases from V and 0 bases from J; junction bases left unmatched: 4. This CDR3 is 15 amino acids long. The V gene's germline CDR1 is MGHRA and CDR2 YSYEKL. CDR3 loop: CASTRTGDSNQPQHF. As DNA, the CDR3 is TGCGCCAGCACCAGGACAGGGGATAGCAATCAGCCCCAGCATTTT.

This clonotype turned up a few times. The chain has TRBV4-2 and TRBJ2-3; 7 bases align to TRBD2. Trimming took 6 bases from V and 4 from J; bases not matched to a gene: 10. The CDR3 contains 15 residues. Per the germline V gene, CDR1 is LGHNA and CDR2 is YNFKEQ. The CDR3, as DNA: TGTGCCAGCAGGTCAGCGGGGAGATCTTCAGATACGCAGTATTTT. Encoded protein: CASRSAGRSSDTQYF.

In its sample, this clonotype was seen a few times. This chain uses TRBV27 with TRBJ2-7; 9 nucleotides match TRBD1. Trimming cost V 10 bases and J 5 bases; bases outside gene matches: 12. This CDR3 is 14 amino acids long. The germline gives CDR1 MNHEY, CDR2 SMNVEV (reference sequence). CDR3 sequence reads: CANLIPGQGNEQYV. CDR3 nucleotides: TGTGCCAACCTAATTCCGGGACAGGGAAACGAGCAGTACGTC.

In its sample, this clonotype was seen many times. This chain uses TRBV11-2 with TRBJ2-1; D unclear. The CDR3 runs 12 residues. From germline, CDR1 is SGHAT and CDR2 FQNNGV. V was cut by 4 bases and J by 10 bases, with 11 bases left in between. The CDR3 is CASSSFGGEQFF. CDR3 nucleotides: TGTGCCAGCAGCTCCTTTGGTGGGGAGCAGTTCTTC.